This T cell receptor (beta chain) emerged from a study of blood T cell repertoires in COVID-19 (dated by TCRdb to 2018 to 2021). For context, the study as a whole: Samples covering the acute and convalescent phases of COVID-19 were provided by collaborators in the United States, Italy and Spain. The material from the prospective study consisted of cDNA or gDNA derived from T cells, B-cell-depleted T cells, or PBMCs. The repertoires were released in a freely available public database intended as a resource for research on the immune response to SARS-CoV-2. Deeply sampled blood TCRbeta repertoires from subjects exposed to, actively infected with, or recovered from COVID-19 were included in the dataset. Where HLA class I and class II types were available, the types were taken from metadata supplied by the sample provider, not from assay-based typing. Nearly every sample came with metadata listing a de-identified subject ID, COVID-19 status, age in years and sex. The samples were drawn from the first 160 participants of the ongoing ImmuneRACE study and from about 1,200 subjects provided by 6 global collaborators. Findings and caveats that apply to the study as a whole: Clinical and demographic metadata were provided uncurated, with the amount varying by source and participant.

The CDR3 runs 16 residues from the cysteine to the phenylalanine. Here the CDR3 DNA is all that survives: 48 bases in frame from base 1. The germline V gene supplies CDR1 MRHNA and CDR2 SNTAGT. A distance of 18 bases separates the germline ends of V and J, which lose 5 bases and 4 bases respectively. The immunoSEQ Assay, a bias-controlled multiplex PCR, was used to amplify TCRbeta CDR3 regions from genomic DNA. In the authors' own workflow: The number of nucleated cells in each sample was estimated by amplification of reference gene primers within the assay. Sequence reads were collapsed and filtered to measure the absolute abundance of every unique TCRbeta CDR3 rearrangement. Productive Simpson clonality was computed per sample as the square root of Simpson's diversity index over productive rearrangements. TCRdb took this table from immuneACCESS and kept in-frame rearrangements with V and J called. Such tables lack part of the clones; where checked against another copy, unresolved V genes explain under half of the gap, and the rest is unexplained. D and trimming were read from the DNA, whereas the V and J calls and clone size are those reported in that table. A total of some 250,000 clones appear in this sample, 82% of them only once. The top ten constitute roughly 12% of the sample.

Collaborating institutions collected whole blood in K2EDTA tubes following their own protocols. For TCRbeta analysis, collaborators shipped samples in one of three forms: frozen whole blood, isolated PBMCs, or DNA extracted from either of those sample types. A note on this clone: It has no known antigen specificity. Nothing much larger sits one base from this clone, and base qualities are not available.

The receptor comes from a woman aged 60-75 years with active or convalescent COVID-19. The chain was built from TRBV6-4 and TRBJ2-1; TRBD1 is a weak D gene call, 5 bases matching. The sequencing input was peripheral blood. The CDR3 here reads CASSHQALGAYNEQFF. The nucleotide sequence is given as TGTGCCAGCAGTCATCAAGCACTTGGGGCTTACAATGAGCAGTTCTTC.